The 14 T cell receptor beta chains below all came from one sample that was sequenced in a study of blood T cell repertoires in COVID-19. Libraries were prepared by immunoSEQ multiplex PCR; TCRdb keeps only in-frame clonotypes and omits some of them. The table records around 89,000 clones, approximately 90% of them present only once. The sample comprised peripheral blood. These receptor sequences come from a man aged 45-65 years with acute or convalescent COVID-19.

This chain uses TRBV19 with TRBJ1-1, with 9 positions matching TRBD1. Per germline, CDR1 LNHDA and CDR2 SQIVND (reference sequence). This CDR3 is 14 amino acids long. J was trimmed by 5 bases and V by 8 bases; bases with no gene match: 9. CDR3 coding DNA: TGTGCCAGTGGATCGGACAGGGGAGGGACTGAAGCTTTCTTT. It specifies CASGSDRGGTEAFF.

In its sample, this clone was seen once. The V and J genes are TRBV12-3 or TRBV12-4 and TRBJ2-7; D is possibly TRBD2 (6 bases). V was shortened by 8 bases and J by 3 bases, with 14 bases between the two germline ends. This CDR3 spans 13 amino acids. CDR3 protein: CASGLGGFYEQYF. The DNA for the CDR3 is TGTGCCAGCGGCCTTGGGGGGTTCTACGAGCAGTACTTC.

This clone was detected only a few times. The chain employs TRBV28 and TRBJ1-5; TRBD1 agrees at 7 bases. V lost 1 base, J lost 3 bases, and 9 bases stayed unmatched. Per the germline V gene, CDR1 is MDHEN and CDR2 is SYDVKM. The CDR3 sequence is 17 residues long. CDR3 residues: CASSLFDRVRYNQPQHF. Written as DNA, the CDR3 is TGTGCCAGCAGTTTATTCGACAGGGTCAGGTACAATCAGCCCCAGCATTTT.

The chain employs TRBV18 and TRBJ2-3; possibly TRBD1 for D (6 bases). V lost 3 bases and J lost 6, with 10 bases in between. Per germline, CDR1 KGHSH and CDR2 LQKENI. The CDR3 extends over 13 amino acids. Here the CDR3 reads CASSPGGGDTQYF. CDR3 in DNA: TGTGCCAGCTCACCCGGTGGGGGCGATACGCAGTATTTT.

This rearrangement joins TRBV11-3 to TRBJ2-2; unclear D gene. Trimming removed 1 base at V and 6 bases at J, with 6 bases between. Per germline, CDR1 SGHNT and CDR2 YENEEA. CDR3 length: 13 residues. This CDR3 reads CASSLVVPGELFF. CDR3 sequence (DNA): TGTGCCAGCAGCTTAGTAGTCCCCGGGGAGCTGTTTTTT.

This sequence joins TRBV5-1 and TRBJ2-5; 8 bases are a match to TRBD2. V shed 6 bases and J 2 bases; nucleotides not matched to a gene: 6. Germline values: CDR1 SGHRS, CDR2 YFSETQ. This CDR3 has 14 amino acids. CDR3 loop: CASMVSGIQETQYF. The CDR3 region has the DNA TGCGCCAGCATGGTTAGCGGGATTCAAGAGACCCAGTACTTC.

The V and J genes are TRBV19 and TRBJ1-6, with no clear D. The CDR3 is 14 residues long. The germline V and J ends were trimmed by 4 bases and 7 bases, with 11 bases remaining between them. The germline CDR1 and CDR2 sequences are LNHDA and SQIVND (reference sequence). The CDR3 sequence: CASSTNDRNSPLHF. CDR3 in DNA: TGTGCCAGTAGTACGAACGATAGAAATTCACCCCTCCACTTT.

V gene TRBV4-1 combines with J gene TRBJ1-6, with D tentatively TRBD1 (5 bases). Germline V gene lookup returns CDR1 MGHRA and CDR2 YSYEKL. Trimming removed 0 bases at V and 5 bases at J, with 14 bases between. There are 17 residues in the CDR3. CDR3 sequence reads: CASSQDLFDSHNSPLHF. The DNA of the CDR3 is TGCGCCAGCAGCCAAGATCTTTTCGACAGCCATAATTCACCCCTCCACTTT.

This sequence joins TRBV6-5 and TRBJ1-6; 9 nucleotides match TRBD1. The CDR3 sequence is 15 residues long. Germline V gene sequence: CDR1 MNHEY, CDR2 SVGAGI. Unmatched junction bases numbered 5, after V lost 5 bases and J lost 6 bases. The CDR3 coding sequence is TGTGCCAGCAGTCAACAGGGGGCCTCTAATTCACCCCTCCACTTT. It translates to CASSQQGASNSPLHF.

The rearrangement links TRBV5-5 to TRBJ1-1, with TRBD1 identical over 7 bases. The germline V gene encodes CDR1 SGHKS and CDR2 YYEKEE (reference sequence). The CDR3 runs 12 residues. The trim removed 0 bases at V and 10 bases at J, leaving 3 bases unmatched. The CDR3 DNA reads TGTGCCAGCAGCTTGGGACAGGGAAGAGCTTTCTTT. Its protein is CASSLGQGRAFF.

The chain has TRBV4-1 and TRBJ2-3; 10 nucleotides agree with TRBD2. Germline lookup yields CDR1 MGHRA and CDR2 YSYEKL. The V and J ends lost 4 bases and 6 bases, in that order; junction bases with no gene match: 13. This CDR3 spans 17 amino acids. The CDR3: CASSLELAGIRSDTQYF. CDR3 nucleotide sequence: TGCGCCAGCAGCCTAGAACTAGCGGGGATAAGGTCGGATACGCAGTATTTT.

This clone has only one observation. V and J are TRBV7-8 and TRBJ1-6; 9 bases are shared with TRBD1. This CDR3 comprises 16 residues. The junction had 9 bases not matched to a gene; V was cut back by 5 bases and J by 7 bases. Germline CDR1 and CDR2: SGHVS and FQNEAQ. The CDR3 here is CASSPPNDRGNSPLHF. The CDR3 nucleotides are TGTGCCAGCAGCCCACCTAACGACAGGGGGAATTCACCCCTCCACTTT.

This clone was counted only a few times. The chain has TRBV24-1 and TRBJ1-5; a weak D match, TRBD1 (6 bases). The length of the CDR3 is 15 residues. Germline V gene data show CDR1 as KGHDR and CDR2 as SFDVKD. V lost 7 bases and J 0 bases, leaving 12 bases between the germline ends. The DNA for the CDR3 is TGTGCCACCAGCCTTGACAGGAATAGCAATCAGCCCCAGCATTTT. The encoded protein is CATSLDRNSNQPQHF.

The genes are TRBV2 and TRBJ1-4; the D gene is possibly TRBD1 (5 bases). V lost 3 bases and J lost 7, with 12 bases in between. The CDR3 has 14 amino acids. The V gene's germline CDR1 is SNHLY and CDR2 FYNNEI. CDR3 sequence: CASSDRAGGEKLFF. CDR3 DNA sequence: TGTGCCAGCAGTGACAGGGCCGGGGGTGAAAAACTGTTTTTT.